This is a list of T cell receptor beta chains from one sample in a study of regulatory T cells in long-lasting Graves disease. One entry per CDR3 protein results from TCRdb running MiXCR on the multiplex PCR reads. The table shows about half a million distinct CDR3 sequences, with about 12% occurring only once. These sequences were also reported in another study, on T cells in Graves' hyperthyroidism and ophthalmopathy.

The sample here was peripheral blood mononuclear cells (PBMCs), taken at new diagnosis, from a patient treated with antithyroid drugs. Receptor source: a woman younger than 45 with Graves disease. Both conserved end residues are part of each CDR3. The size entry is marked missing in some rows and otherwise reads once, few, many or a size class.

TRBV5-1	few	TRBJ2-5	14	CASSTGGPKETQYF
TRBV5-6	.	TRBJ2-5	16	CASSFLGGRAEETQYF
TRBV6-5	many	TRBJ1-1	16	CASSYSTGIAATEAFF
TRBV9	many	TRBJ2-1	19	CASSIGLAGARGRYNEQFF
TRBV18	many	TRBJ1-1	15	CASSQGTGLDTEAFF
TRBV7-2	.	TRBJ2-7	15	CASSFEGGRYYEQYF
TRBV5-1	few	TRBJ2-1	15	CASSFPAGDINEQFF
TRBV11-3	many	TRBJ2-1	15	CASSSRDRSSNEQFF
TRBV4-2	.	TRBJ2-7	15	CASSLRGQVTYEQYF
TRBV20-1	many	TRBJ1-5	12	CSARFRNQPQHF
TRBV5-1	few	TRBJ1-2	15	CASSSYTSPTYGYTF
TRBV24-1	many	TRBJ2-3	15	CATSDMAERTDTQYF
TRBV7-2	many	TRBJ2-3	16	CASSFRAGVSTDTQYF
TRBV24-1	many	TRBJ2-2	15	CATTGIGALTGELFF
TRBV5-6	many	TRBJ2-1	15	CASSLDWSSYNEQFF
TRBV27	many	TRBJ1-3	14	CASSDTGGGNTIYF
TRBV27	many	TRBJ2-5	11	CASSWVETQYF
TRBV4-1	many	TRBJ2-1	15	CASSFRLPVGNEQFF
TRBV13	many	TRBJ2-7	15	CASSLQQRTDYEQYF
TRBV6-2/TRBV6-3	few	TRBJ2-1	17	CASSFSVRTSGINEQFF
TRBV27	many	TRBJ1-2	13	CASTTQGSLGYTF
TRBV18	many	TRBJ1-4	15	CASSPPGQGFEKLFF
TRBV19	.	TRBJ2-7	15	CASSKWSRGSYEQYF
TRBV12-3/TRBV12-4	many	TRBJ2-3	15	CASSHLAGGTDTQYF
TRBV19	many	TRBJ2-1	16	CASSIKEFPANHEQFF
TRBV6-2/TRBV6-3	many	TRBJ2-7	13	CASSRLEGYEQYF
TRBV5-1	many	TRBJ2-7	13	CASSLAGRSEQYF
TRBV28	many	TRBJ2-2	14	CASSRDSIPGELFF
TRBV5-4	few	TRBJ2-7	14	CASSLNLGSYEQYF